This T cell receptor (beta chain) was obtained from a study of Graves' ophthalmopathy and Graves' hyperthyroidism. This clonotype occurred many times. What it binds is unknown. As the starting material, 8 to 10 ml of fresh peripheral blood yielded the PBMCs. Germline values: CDR1 MNHNS, CDR2 SASEGT. Trimming stripped 8 bases from V and 6 bases from J, with 14 bases between. The CDR3 is 13 residues long. TCR beta CDR3 regions were amplified from RNA transcripts. HTBI primers primed a first-round RT-PCR, and a second-round multiplex PCR followed. MiXCR, applied by TCRdb to the multiplex PCR reads, yields one record per CDR3 protein. Here the sample spans 300,000 to 450,000 distinct CDR3 sequences, about 15% being singletons. Regarding the study as a whole: With approximately 88% sensitivity and around 81% specificity, a 13-signature model separated ophthalmopathy from stable hyperthyroidism. Forecasting of ophthalmopathy progression by the model achieved about 69% sensitivity and around 77% specificity.

This chain joins TRBV6-1 and TRBJ1-5; possible D gene TRBD1, 6 bases. The receptor was isolated from an adult woman with stable Graves' hyperthyroidism. What was sequenced was peripheral blood. DNA of the CDR3: TGTGCCAGCGGGCAGGGGACAACTCAGCCCCAGCATTTT. This codes for CASGQGTTQPQHF.